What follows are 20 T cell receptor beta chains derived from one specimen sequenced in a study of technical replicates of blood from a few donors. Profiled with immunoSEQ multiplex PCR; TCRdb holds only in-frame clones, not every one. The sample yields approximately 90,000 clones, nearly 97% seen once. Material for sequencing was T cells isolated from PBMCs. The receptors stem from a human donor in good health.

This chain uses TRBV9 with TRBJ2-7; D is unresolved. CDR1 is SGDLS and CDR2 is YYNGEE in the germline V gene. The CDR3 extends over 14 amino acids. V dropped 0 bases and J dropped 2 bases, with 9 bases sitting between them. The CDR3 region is CASSVGQSPYEQYF. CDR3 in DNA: TGTGCCAGCAGCGTAGGGCAGTCCCCCTACGAGCAGTACTTC.

The CDR3 spells CASSLLRHRENQPQHF. CDR3 bases: TGTGCCAGCAGTTTATTGCGCCACAGGGAAAATCAGCCCCAGCATTTT. V usage is TRBV28 and J usage is TRBJ1-5; tentative D call: TRBD1 (6 bases). The CDR3 covers 16 residues. Trimming left V 1 base short and J 4 bases short, with 14 bases between. Germline loops: CDR1 MDHEN, CDR2 SYDVKM. Full variable domain (outside the CDR3, taken from reference TRBV28 and TRBJ1-5): DVKVTQSSRYLVKRTGEKVFLECVQDMDHENMFWYRQDPGLGLRLIYFSYDVKMKEKGDIPEGYSVSREKKERFSLILESASTNQTSMYLCASSLLRHRENQPQHFGDGTRLSIL.

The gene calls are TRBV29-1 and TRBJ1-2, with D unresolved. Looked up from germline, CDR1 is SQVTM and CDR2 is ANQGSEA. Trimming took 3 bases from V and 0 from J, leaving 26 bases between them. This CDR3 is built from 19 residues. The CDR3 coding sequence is TGCAGCGTTGATCTAAGAGGGTGGGCAGGCACGACTCCTAACTATGGCTACACCTTC. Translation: CSVDLRGWAGTTPNYGYTF.

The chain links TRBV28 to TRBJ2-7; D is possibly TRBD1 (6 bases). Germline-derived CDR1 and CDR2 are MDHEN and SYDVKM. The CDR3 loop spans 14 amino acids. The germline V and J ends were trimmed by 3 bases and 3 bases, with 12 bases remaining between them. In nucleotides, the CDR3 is TGTGCCAGCAGTTTCCCCCAGGGGAACTACGAGCAGTACTTC. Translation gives CASSFPQGNYEQYF. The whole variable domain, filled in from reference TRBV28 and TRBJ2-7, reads DVKVTQSSRYLVKRTGEKVFLECVQDMDHENMFWYRQDPGLGLRLIYFSYDVKMKEKGDIPEGYSVSREKKERFSLILESASTNQTSMYLCASSFPQGNYEQYFGPGTRLTVT.

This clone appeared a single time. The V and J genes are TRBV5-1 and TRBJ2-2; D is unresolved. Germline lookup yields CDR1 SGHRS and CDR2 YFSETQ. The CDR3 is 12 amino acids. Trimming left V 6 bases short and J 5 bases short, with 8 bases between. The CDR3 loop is CASIPETGELFF. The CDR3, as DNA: TGCGCCAGCATCCCGGAGACCGGGGAGCTGTTTTTT.

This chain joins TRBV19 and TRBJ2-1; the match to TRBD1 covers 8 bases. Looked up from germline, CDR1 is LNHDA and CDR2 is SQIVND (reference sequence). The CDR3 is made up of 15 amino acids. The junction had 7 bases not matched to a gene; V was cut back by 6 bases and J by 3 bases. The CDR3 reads CASRERGTGYNEQFF. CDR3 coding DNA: TGTGCCAGTAGAGAGAGGGGGACAGGCTACAATGAGCAGTTCTTC. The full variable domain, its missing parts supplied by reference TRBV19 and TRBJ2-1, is DGGITQSPKYLFRKEGQNVTLSCEQNLNHDAMYWYRQDPGQGLRLIYYSQIVNDFQKGDIAEGYSVSREKKESFPLTVTSAQKNPTAFYLCASRERGTGYNEQFFGPGTRLTVL.

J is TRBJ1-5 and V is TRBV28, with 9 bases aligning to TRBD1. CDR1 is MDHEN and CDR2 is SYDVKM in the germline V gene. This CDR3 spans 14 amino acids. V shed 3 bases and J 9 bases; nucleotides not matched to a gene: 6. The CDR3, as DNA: TGTGCCAGCAGTTTGGGACAGGGTCTGTGGCCCCAGCATTTT. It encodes CASSLGQGLWPQHF.

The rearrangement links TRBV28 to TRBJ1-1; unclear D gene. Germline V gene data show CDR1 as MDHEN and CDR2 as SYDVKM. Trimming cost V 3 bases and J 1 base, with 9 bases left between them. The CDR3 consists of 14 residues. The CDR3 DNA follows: TGTGCCAGCAGTTTCGTGGTGAGGAACACTGAAGCTTTCTTT. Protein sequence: CASSFVVRNTEAFF.

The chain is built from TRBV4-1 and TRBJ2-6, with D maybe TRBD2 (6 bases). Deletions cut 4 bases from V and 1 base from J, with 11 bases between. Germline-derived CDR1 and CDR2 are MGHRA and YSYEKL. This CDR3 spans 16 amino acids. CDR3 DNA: TGCGCCAGCAGCCCGGGAGCGGTTTCTGGGGCCAACGTCCTGACTTTC. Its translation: CASSPGAVSGANVLTF.

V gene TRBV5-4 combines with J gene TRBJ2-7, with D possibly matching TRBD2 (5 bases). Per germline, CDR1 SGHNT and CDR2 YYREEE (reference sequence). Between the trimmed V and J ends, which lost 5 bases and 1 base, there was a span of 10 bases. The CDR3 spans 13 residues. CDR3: CASSSDSSYEQYF. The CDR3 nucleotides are TGTGCCAGCAGTTCGGACTCGTCCTACGAGCAGTACTTC.

This CDR3 reads CASTAERGKAEQYF. CDR3 DNA: TGTGCCAGCACCGCCGAGCGGGGGAAGGCGGAGCAGTACTTC. V and J are TRBV2 and TRBJ2-7, with 8 nucleotides matching TRBD2. The ends lost 7 bases at V and 7 bases at J; junction bases unmatched: 12. The germline V gene encodes CDR1 SNHLY and CDR2 FYNNEI. The CDR3 has 14 amino acids.

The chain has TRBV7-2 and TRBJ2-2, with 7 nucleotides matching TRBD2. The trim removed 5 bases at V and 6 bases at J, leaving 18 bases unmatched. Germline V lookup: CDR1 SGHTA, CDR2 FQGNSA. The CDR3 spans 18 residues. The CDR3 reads CASSPLRLAARVAGELFF. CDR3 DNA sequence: TGTGCCAGCAGCCCCCTAAGGCTAGCGGCCAGGGTGGCCGGGGAGCTGTTTTTT.

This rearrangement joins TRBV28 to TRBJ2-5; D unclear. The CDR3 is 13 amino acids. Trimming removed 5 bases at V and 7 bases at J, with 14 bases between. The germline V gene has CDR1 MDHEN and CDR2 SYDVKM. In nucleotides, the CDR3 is TGTGCCAGCAGTAAAAAAGACTCCTCGACCCAGTACTTC. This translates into CASSKKDSSTQYF.

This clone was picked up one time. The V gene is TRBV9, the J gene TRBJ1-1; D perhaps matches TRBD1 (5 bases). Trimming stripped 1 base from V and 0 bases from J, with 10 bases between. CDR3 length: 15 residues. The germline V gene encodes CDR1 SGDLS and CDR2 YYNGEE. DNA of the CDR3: TGTGCCAGCAGCGTATACCAGGGCTTGAACACTGAAGCTTTCTTT. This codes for CASSVYQGLNTEAFF.

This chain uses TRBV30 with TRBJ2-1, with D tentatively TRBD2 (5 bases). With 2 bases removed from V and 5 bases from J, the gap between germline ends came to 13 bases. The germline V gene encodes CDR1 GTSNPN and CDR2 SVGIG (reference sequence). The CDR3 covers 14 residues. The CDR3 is CAWSFSAYNNEQFF. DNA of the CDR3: TGTGCCTGGAGTTTTAGCGCGTATAACAATGAGCAGTTCTTC.

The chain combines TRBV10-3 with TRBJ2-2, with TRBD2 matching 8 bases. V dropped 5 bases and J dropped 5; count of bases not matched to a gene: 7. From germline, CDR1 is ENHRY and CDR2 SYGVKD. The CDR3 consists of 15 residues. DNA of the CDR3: TGTGCCATCAGTAAGAGCGGGGGAGGAACCGGGGAGCTGTTTTTT. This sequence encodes CAISKSGGGTGELFF.

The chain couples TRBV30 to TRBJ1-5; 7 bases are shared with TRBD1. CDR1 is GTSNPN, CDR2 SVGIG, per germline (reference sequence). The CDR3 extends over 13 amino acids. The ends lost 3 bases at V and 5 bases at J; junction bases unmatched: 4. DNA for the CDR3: TGTGCCTGGAGCTCTACAGGGGATCAGCCCCAGCATTTT. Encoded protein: CAWSSTGDQPQHF.

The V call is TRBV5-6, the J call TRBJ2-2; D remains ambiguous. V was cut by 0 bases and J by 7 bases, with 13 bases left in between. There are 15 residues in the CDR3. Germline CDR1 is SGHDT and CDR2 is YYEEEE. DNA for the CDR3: TGTGCCAGCAGCTTGGGACTGGAGTACCGCGGGGAGCTGTTTTTT. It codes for CASSLGLEYRGELFF.

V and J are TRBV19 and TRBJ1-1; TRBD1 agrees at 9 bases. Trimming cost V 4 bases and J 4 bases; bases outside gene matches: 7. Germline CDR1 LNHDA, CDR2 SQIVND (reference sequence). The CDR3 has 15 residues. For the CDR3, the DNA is TGTGCCAGTAGTACCTCAACAGGGGGCGTCACTGAAGCTTTCTTT. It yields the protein CASSTSTGGVTEAFF.

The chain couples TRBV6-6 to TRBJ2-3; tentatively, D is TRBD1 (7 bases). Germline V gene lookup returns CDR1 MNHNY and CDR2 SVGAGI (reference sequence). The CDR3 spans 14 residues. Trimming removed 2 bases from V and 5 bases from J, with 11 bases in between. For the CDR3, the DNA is TGTGCCAGCAGTTACACGCAGGGGGGAGATACGCAGTATTTT. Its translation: CASSYTQGGDTQYF.